The sequence of this T cell receptor beta chain was determined in a study of human T cells and chemical hapten exposure. Study information: Throughout a study of 20 to 25 weeks, patients underwent weekly scalp administration of diphenylcyclopropenone doses. Study-wide results and limits: Relative to controls, expanded TCRs formed significantly more large CDR3 similarity clusters.

Time point noted: patch test 1, 2 weeks after DPC sensitization. Regarding treatment: therapeutic diphenylcyclopropenone sensitization with weekly scalp DPC. Authors' analysis steps: 95,638 TCRs per sample was the median, with a range of about 20,000 to 690,600. TCRdb re-called the RACE reads with MiXCR, one entry per CDR3 protein. Here the V and J calls rest on TCRdb's processing, not on the authors' analysis. The sample includes fewer than 100,000 distinct CDR3 sequences, roughly 12% seen only once; the top ten take roughly 2.1%. The ends were cut back, 3 bases at V and 5 bases at J, with 7 bases in the middle. The CDR3 loop spans 11 amino acids. Per the germline V gene, CDR1 is SQVTM and CDR2 is ANQGSEA. Comments on this clonotype: Its antigen is as yet unknown.

The TCR comes from a woman aged 40 to 50 with alopecia areata. Some clones in this sample may be carry-over from other donors' samples. V gene TRBV29-1 combines with J gene TRBJ1-1; no clear D. This specimen consisted of whole blood, obtained in connection with sensitization to the hapten diphenylcyclopropenone (DPC). In DNA form, the CDR3 reads TGCAGCGTTGAGTTTGGGACTGAAGCTTTCTTT. Encoded protein: CSVEFGTEAFF.